These T cell receptor beta chains were read from a single sample in a study of OX40 agonist ivuxolimab in advanced cancers. Profiled with immunoSEQ multiplex PCR; TCRdb holds only in-frame clones, not every one. This table has around 30,000 clones, less than 90% appearing once. This sample comprised CD4+ or CD8+ T cells sorted from blood, obtained in a trial of the OX40 agonist ivuxolimab. These receptors all come from an adult with an advanced solid tumor such as melanoma, head and neck, liver or kidney cancer. Both conserved end residues are trimmed from each CDR3.

V,J,CDR3
TRBV27,TRBJ1-1,ASSGGPVTEAF
TRBV25-1,TRBJ2-7,ASRLAGGAYEQY
TRBV7-6,TRBJ2-1,ASSFRGNEQF
TRBV4-3,TRBJ1-1,ASSQGVRGIEAF
TRBV11-2,TRBJ1-2,ASSPPGTGKFHT
TRBV4-1,TRBJ1-1,ASSQVIRVRQADTEAF
TRBV11-2,TRBJ1-2,ASSSWTGNQYGYT
TRBV11-3,TRBJ1-2,ASSFRNRQGAPNYGYT
TRBV7-2,TRBJ2-7,ASSLVRSQGGVYEQY
TRBV9,TRBJ2-3,ASSVGQGTDTQY
TRBV28,TRBJ2-3,ACWRRDGTDTQY
TRBV19,TRBJ2-1,ATLLAGGVGTYNEQF
TRBV4-2,TRBJ2-7,ASSQGGDTSYEQY
TRBV6-5,TRBJ1-5,ASSYSSREDQPQH
TRBV5-1,TRBJ2-1,ASSLGTSSYNEQF
TRBV7-8,TRBJ2-7,ASSSLDPGAYEQY
TRBV5-4,TRBJ2-7,ASSLTDYEQY
TRBV14,TRBJ1-2,ASSPRGNYGYT
TRBV11-2,TRBJ2-7,ASSLVARGSYEQY
TRBV27,TRBJ1-1,ASSLSTGVTEAF
TRBV7-8,TRBJ1-4,ASSFTPRTGSFNEKLF
TRBV6-5,TRBJ1-2,ASGENYGYT